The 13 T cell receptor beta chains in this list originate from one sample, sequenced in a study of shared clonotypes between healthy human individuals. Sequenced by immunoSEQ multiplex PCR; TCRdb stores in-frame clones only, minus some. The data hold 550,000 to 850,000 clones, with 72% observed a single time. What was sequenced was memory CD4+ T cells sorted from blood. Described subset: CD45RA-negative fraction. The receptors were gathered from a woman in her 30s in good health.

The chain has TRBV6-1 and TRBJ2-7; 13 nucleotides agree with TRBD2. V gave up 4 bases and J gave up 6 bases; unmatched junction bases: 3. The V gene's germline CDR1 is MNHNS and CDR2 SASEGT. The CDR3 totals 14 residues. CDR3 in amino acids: CASSVTSGGAEQYF. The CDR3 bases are TGTGCCAGCAGTGTCACTAGCGGGGGGGCCGAGCAGTACTTC.

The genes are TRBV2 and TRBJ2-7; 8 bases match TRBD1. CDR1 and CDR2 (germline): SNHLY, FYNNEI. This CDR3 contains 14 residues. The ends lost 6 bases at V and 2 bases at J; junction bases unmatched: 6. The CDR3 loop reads CASRGTGSPYEQYF. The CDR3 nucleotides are TGTGCCAGCAGGGGGACAGGATCCCCCTACGAGCAGTACTTC.

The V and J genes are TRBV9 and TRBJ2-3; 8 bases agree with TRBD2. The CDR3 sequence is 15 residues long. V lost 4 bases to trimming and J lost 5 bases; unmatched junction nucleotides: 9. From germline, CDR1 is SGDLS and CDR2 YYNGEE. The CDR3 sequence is CASSSLSGTGDTQYF. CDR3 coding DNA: TGTGCCAGCAGCTCCCTTAGCGGGACCGGAGATACGCAGTATTTT.

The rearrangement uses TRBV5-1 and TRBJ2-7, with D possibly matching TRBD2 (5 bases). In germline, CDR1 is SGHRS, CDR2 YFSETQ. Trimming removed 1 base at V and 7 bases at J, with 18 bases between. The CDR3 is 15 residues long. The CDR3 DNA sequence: TGCGCCAGCAGCTTGTTAGAGGGTGCCTTGGGGGAGCAGTACTTC. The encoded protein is CASSLLEGALGEQYF.

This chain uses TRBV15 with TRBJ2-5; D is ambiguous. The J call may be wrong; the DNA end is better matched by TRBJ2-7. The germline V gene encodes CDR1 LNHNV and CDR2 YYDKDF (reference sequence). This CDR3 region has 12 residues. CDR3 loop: CATSRNGYEQYF. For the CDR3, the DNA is TGTGCCACCAGCAGGAATGGCTACGAGCAGTACTTC.

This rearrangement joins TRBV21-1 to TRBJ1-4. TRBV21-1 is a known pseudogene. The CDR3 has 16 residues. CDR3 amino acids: CASSTSSGSFGGKLFF. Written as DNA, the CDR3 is TGTGCCAGCAGCACCTCGTCCGGATCATTCGGAGGAAAACTGTTTTTT.

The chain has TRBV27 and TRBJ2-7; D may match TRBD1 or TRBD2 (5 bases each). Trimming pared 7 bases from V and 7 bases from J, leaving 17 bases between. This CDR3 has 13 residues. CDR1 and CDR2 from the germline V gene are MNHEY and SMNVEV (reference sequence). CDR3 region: CASTTGTGGEQYF. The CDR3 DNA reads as TGTGCCAGCACAACCGGGACGGGCGGTGAGCAGTACTTC.

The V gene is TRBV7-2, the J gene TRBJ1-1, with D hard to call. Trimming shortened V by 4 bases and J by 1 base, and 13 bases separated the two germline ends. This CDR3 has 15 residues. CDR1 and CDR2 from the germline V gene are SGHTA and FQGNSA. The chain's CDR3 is CASSSTSGRNTEAFF. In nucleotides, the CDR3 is TGTGCCAGCAGCTCCACCTCCGGGCGGAACACTGAAGCTTTCTTT.

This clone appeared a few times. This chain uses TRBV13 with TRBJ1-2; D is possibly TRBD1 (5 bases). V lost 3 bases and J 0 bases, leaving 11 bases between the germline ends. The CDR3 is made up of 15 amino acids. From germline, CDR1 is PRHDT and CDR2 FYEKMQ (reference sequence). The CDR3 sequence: CASSFRRVTNYGYTF. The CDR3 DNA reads TGTGCCAGCAGCTTTCGCAGGGTGACTAACTATGGCTACACCTTC.

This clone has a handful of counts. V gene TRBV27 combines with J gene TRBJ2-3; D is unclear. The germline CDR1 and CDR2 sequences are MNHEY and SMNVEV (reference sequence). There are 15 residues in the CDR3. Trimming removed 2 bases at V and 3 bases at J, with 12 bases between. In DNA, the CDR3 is TGTGCCAGCAGTTTACGGCAAATCGGAACAGATACGCAGTATTTT. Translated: CASSLRQIGTDTQYF.

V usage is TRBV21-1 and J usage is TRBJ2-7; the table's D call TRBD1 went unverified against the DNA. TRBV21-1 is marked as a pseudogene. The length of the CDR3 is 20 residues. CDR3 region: CASSPGEGRQGASTLYEQYF. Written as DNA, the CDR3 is TGTGCCAGCAGCCCGGGGGAGGGTCGCCAGGGGGCTTCTACTCTCTACGAGCAGTACTTC.

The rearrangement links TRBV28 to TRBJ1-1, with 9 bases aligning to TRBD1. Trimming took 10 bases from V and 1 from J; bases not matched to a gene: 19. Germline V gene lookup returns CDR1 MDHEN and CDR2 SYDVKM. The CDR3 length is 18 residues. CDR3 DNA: TGTGCCACCAAGGACCCCGGGACAGGGTCGGTTGCGAACACTGAAGCTTTCTTT. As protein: CATKDPGTGSVANTEAFF. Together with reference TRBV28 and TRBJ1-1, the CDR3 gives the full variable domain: DVKVTQSSRYLVKRTGEKVFLECVQDMDHENMFWYRQDPGLGLRLIYFSYDVKMKEKGDIPEGYSVSREKKERFSLILESASTNQTSMYLCATKDPGTGSVANTEAFFGQGTRLTVV.

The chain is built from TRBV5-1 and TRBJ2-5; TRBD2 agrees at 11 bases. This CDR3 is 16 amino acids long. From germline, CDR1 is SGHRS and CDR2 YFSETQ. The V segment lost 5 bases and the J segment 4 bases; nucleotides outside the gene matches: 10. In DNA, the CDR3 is TGCGCCAGCAGTTCACTAGCGGGAGTCTCCGGAGAGACCCAGTACTTC. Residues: CASSSLAGVSGETQYF.